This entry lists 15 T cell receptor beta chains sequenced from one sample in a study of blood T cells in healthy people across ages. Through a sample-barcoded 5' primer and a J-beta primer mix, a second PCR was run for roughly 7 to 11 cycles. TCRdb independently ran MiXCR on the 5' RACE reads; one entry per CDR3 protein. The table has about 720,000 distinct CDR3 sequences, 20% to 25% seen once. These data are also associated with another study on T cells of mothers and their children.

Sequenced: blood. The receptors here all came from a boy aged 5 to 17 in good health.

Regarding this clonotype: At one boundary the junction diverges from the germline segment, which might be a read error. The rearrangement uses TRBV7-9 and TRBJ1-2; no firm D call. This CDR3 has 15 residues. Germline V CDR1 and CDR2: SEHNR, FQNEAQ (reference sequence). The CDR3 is CASSPARRRNYGHTF. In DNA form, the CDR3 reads TGTGCCAGCAGCCCCGCCAGGAGGCGCAACTATGGCCACACCTTC.

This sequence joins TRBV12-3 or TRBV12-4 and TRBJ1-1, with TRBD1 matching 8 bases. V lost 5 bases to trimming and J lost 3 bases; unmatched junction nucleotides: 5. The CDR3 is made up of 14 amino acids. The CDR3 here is CASSGWTGHTEAFF. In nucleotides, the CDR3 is TGTGCCAGCAGTGGCTGGACAGGGCACACTGAAGCTTTCTTT.

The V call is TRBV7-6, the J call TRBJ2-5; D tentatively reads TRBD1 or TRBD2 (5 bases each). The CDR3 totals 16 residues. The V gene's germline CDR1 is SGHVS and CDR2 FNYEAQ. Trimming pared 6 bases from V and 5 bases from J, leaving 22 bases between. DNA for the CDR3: TGTGCCAGCAGGGATACGCGAGGGAAGGGGCGGGAGACCCAGTACTTC. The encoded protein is CASRDTRGKGRETQYF.

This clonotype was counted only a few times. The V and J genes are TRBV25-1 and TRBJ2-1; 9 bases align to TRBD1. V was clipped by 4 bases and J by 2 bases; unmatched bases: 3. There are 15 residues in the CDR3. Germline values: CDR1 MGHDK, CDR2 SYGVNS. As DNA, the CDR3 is TGTGCCAGCAGTGCTGGACAGGGGACCTACAATGAGCAGTTCTTC. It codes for CASSAGQGTYNEQFF. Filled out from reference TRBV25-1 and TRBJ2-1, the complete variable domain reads EADIYQTPRYLVIGTGKKITLECSQTMGHDKMYWYQQDPGMELHLIHYSYGVNSTEKGDLSSESTVSRIRTEHFPLTLESARPSHTSQYLCASSAGQGTYNEQFFGPGTRLTVL.

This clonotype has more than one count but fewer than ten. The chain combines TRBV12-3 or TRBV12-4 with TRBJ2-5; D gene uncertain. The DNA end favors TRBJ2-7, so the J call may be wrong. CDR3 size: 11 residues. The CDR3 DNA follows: TGTGCCAGCGGTGAGGACTACGAGCAGTACTTC. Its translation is CASGEDYEQYF.

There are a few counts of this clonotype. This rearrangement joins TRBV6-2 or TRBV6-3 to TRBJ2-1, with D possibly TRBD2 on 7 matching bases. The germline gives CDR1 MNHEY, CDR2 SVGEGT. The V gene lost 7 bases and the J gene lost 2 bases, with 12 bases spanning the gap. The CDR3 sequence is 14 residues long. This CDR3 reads CASKWGGTYNEQFF. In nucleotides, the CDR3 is TGTGCCAGCAAGTGGGGGGGCACCTACAATGAGCAGTTCTTC.

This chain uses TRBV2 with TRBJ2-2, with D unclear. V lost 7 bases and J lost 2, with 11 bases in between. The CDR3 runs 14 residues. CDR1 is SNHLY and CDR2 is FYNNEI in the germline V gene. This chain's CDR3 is CASMPGLNTGELFF. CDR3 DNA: TGTGCCAGCATGCCCGGCCTTAACACCGGGGAGCTGTTTTTT.

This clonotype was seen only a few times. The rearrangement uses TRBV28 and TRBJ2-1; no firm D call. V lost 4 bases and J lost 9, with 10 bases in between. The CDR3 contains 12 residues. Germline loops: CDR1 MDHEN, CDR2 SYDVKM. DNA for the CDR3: TGTGCCAGCAGTTCCCCCTATAGTGAGCAGTTCTTC. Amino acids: CASSSPYSEQFF.

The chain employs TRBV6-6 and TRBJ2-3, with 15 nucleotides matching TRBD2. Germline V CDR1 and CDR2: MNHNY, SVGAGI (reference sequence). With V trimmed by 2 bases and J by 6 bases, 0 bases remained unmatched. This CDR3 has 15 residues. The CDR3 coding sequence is TGTGCCAGCAGTTACGGGACTAGCGGGGGGGATACGCAGTATTTT. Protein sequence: CASSYGTSGGDTQYF.

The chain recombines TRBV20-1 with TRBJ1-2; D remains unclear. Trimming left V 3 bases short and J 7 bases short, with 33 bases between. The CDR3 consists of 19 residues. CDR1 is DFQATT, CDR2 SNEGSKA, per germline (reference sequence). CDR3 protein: CSASLPQLALSKGSIGYTF. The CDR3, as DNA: TGCAGTGCTAGTTTGCCCCAACTGGCACTGTCAAAGGGCAGCATTGGCTACACCTTC.

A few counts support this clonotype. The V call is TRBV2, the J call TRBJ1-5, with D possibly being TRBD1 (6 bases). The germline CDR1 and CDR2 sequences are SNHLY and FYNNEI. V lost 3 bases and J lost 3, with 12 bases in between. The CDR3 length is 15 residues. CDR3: CASSEGHNSNQPQHF. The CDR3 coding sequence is TGTGCCAGCAGTGAGGGACATAATTCCAATCAGCCCCAGCATTTT.

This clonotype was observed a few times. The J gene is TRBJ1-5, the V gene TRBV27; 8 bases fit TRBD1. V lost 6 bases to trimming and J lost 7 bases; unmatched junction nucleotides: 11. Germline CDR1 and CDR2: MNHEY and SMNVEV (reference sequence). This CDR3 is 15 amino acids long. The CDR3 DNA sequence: TGTGCCAGCAGCCCGATCAGGGGGCCGCGACAGCCCCAGCATTTT. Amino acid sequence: CASSPIRGPRQPQHF.

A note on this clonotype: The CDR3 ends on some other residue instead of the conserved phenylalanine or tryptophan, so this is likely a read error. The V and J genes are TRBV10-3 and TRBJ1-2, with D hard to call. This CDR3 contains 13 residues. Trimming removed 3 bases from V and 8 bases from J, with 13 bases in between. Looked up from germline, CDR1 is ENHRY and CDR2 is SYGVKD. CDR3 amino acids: CAISELSGSGYTL. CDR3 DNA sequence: TGTGCCATCAGTGAATTGTCTGGGTCGGGCTACACCCTC.

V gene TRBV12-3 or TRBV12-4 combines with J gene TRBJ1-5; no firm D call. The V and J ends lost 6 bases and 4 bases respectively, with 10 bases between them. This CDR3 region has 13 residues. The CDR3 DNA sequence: TGTGCCAGCAGCTGGGTCGGGAATCAGCCCCAGCATTTT. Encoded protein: CASSWVGNQPQHF.

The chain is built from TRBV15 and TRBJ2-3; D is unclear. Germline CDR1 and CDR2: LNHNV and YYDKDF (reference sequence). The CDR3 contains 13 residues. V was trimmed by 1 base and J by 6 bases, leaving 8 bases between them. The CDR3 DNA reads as TGTGCCACCAGCAGAGCCCCGGCGGATACGCAGTATTTT. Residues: CATSRAPADTQYF.